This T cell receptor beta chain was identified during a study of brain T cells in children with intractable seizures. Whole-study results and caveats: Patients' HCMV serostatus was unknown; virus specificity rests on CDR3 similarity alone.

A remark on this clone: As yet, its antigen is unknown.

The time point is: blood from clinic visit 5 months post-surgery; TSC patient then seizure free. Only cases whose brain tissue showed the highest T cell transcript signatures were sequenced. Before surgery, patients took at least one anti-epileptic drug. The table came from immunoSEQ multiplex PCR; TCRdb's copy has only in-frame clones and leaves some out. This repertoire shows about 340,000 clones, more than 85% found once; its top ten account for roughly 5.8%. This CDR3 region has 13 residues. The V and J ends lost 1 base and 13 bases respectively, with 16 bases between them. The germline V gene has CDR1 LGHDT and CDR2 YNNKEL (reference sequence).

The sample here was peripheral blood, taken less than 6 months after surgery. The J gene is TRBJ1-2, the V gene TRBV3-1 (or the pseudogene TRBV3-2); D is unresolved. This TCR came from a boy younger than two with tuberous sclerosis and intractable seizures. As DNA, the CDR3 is TGTGCCAGCAGCCAAGGCGGAGGTCCGGAATGCACCTTC. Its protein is CASSQGGGPECTF.